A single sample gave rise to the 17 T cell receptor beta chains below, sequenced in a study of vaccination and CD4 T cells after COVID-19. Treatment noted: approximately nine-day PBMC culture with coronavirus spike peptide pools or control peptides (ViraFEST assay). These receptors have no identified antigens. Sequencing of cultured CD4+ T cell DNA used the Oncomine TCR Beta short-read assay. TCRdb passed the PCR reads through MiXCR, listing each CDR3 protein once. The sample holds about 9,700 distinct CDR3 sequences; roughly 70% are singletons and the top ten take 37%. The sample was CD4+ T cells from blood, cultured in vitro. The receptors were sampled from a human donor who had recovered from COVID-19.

The CDR3 region is CSARDSGQGSGDTQYF. The CDR3 nucleotides are TGCAGTGCTAGAGATTCGGGGCAGGGTAGTGGGGATACGCAGTATTTT. The chain joins TRBV20-1 to TRBJ2-3; tentatively, D is TRBD1 or TRBD2 (5 bases each). V was trimmed by 0 bases and J by 6 bases, leaving 19 bases between them. The CDR3 loop spans 16 amino acids. Germline CDR1 reads DFQATT; CDR2 reads SNEGSKA (reference sequence).

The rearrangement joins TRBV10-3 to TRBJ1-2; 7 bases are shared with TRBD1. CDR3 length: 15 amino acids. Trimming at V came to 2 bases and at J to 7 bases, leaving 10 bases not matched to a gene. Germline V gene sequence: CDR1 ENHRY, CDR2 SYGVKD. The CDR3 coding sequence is TGTGCCATCAGTGAGAAGTCAGGGACAGCGGGTGGCTACACCTTC. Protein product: CAISEKSGTAGGYTF.

The CDR3 region is CSARDGGRMTDTQYF. In DNA, the CDR3 is TGCAGTGCTAGAGATGGGGGGCGCATGACAGATACGCAGTATTTT. The chain employs TRBV20-1 and TRBJ2-3; either TRBD1 or TRBD2 may supply D (6 bases each). V dropped 0 bases and J dropped 3 bases, with 13 bases sitting between them. The germline V gene has CDR1 DFQATT and CDR2 SNEGSKA (reference sequence). This CDR3 spans 15 amino acids.

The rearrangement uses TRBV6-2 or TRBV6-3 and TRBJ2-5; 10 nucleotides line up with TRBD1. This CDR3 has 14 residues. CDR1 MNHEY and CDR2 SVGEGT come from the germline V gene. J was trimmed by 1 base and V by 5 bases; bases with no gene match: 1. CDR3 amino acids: CASSRQGAQETQYF. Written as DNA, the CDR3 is TGTGCCAGCAGTAGACAGGGGGCCCAAGAGACCCAGTACTTC.

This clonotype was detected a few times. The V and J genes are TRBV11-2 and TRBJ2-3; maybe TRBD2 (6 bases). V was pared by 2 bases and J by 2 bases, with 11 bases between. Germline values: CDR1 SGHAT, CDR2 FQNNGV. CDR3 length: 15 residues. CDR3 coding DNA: TGTGCCAGCAGCTTACGTGGCGGGAACACAGATACGCAGTATTTT. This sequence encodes CASSLRGGNTDTQYF.

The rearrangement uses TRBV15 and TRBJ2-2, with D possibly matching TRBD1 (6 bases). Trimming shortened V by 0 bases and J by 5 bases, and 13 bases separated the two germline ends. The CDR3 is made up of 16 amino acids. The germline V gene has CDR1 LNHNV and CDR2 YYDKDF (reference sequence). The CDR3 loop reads CATSRDGGGATGELFF. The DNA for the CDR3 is TGTGCCACCAGCAGAGATGGTGGGGGCGCGACCGGGGAGCTGTTTTTT. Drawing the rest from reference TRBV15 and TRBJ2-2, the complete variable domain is DAMVIQNPRYQVTQFGKPVTLSCSQTLNHNVMYWYQQKSSQAPKLLFHYYDKDFNNEADTPDNFQSRRPNTSFCFLDIRSPGLGDTAMYLCATSRDGGGATGELFFGEGSRLTVL.

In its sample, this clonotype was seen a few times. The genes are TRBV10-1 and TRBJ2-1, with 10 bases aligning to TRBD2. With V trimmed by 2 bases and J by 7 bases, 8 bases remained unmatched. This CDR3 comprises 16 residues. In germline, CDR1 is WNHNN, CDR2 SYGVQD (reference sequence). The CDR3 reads CASSEEIAGGGNEQFF. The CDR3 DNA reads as TGCGCCAGCAGTGAGGAGATAGCGGGAGGCGGGAATGAGCAGTTCTTC.

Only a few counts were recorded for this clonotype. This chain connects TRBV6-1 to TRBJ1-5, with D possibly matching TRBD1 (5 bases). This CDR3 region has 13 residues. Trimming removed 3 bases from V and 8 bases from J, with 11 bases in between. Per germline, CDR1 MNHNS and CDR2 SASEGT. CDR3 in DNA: TGTGCCAGCAGTGACCAACGGGGGGAGCCCCAGCATTTT. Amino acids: CASSDQRGEPQHF.

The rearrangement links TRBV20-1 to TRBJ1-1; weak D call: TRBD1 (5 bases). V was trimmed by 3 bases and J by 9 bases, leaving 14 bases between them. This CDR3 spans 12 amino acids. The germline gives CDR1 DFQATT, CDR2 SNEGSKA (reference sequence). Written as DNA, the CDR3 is TGCAGTGCTAGTTACAAACAGGAGAAAGCTTTCTTT. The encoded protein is CSASYKQEKAFF.

The CDR3 DNA follows: TGTGCCACCAGTGATTTGCCCTTCTCCCTACTGTCAGGCTACGAGCAGTACTTC. Amino acids: CATSDLPFSLLSGYEQYF. This rearrangement joins TRBV24-1 to TRBJ2-7; D ambiguous. Germline-derived CDR1 and CDR2 are KGHDR and SFDVKD. The CDR3 extends over 18 amino acids. V was clipped by 0 bases and J by 3 bases, with 20 bases between them.

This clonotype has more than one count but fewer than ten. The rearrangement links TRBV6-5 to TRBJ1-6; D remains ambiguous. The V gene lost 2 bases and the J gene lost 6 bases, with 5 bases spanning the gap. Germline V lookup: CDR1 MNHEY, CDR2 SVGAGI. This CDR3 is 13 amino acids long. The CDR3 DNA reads TGTGCCAGCAGTTACGAGGTTAATTCACCCCTCCACTTT. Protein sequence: CASSYEVNSPLHF.

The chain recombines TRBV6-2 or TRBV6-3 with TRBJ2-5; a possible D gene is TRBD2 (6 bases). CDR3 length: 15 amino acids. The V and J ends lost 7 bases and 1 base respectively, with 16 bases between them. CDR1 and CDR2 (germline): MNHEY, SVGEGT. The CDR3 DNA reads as TGTGCCAGCATCCGGGACTCGGGGCCCCAAGAGACCCAGTACTTC. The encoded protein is CASIRDSGPQETQYF.

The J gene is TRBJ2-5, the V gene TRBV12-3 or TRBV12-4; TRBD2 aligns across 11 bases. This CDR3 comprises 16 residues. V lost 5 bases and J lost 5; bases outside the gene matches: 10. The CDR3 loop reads CASSRLLAGGRETQYF. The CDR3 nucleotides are TGTGCCAGCAGTCGTCTTTTAGCGGGGGGGCGTGAGACCCAGTACTTC.

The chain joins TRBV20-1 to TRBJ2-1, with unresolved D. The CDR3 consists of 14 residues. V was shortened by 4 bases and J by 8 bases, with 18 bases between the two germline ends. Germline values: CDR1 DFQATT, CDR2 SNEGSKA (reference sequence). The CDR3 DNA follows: TGCAGTGCTACGGCTACCCTGTCAGGATATGAGCAGTTCTTC. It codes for CSATATLSGYEQFF.

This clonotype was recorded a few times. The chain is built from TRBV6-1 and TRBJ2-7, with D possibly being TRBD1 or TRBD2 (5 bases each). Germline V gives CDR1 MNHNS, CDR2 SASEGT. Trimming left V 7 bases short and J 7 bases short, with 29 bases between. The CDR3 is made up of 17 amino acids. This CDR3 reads CASTRTGRDRLLGEQYF. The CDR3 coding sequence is TGTGCCAGCACCCGAACGGGAAGGGACCGGCTTCTGGGGGAGCAGTACTTC.

CDR3 amino acids: CASSIMPRGMLEAFF. The CDR3, as DNA: TGTGCCAGTAGTATTATGCCCAGGGGAATGCTTGAAGCTTTCTTT. The chain links TRBV19 to TRBJ1-1, with a possible D match to TRBD1 (6 bases). Per germline, CDR1 LNHDA and CDR2 SQIVND (reference sequence). The CDR3 extends over 15 amino acids. V lost 3 bases and J 7 bases, leaving 18 bases between the germline ends.

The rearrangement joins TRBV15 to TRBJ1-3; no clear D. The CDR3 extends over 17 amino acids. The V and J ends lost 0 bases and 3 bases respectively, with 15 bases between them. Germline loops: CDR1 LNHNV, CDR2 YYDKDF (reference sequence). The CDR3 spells CATSRDSNPLGGNTIYF. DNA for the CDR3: TGTGCCACCAGCAGAGATTCCAATCCTTTGGGTGGAAACACCATATATTTT. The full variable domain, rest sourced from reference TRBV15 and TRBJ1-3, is DAMVIQNPRYQVTQFGKPVTLSCSQTLNHNVMYWYQQKSSQAPKLLFHYYDKDFNNEADTPDNFQSRRPNTSFCFLDIRSPGLGDTAMYLCATSRDSNPLGGNTIYFGEGSWLTVV.